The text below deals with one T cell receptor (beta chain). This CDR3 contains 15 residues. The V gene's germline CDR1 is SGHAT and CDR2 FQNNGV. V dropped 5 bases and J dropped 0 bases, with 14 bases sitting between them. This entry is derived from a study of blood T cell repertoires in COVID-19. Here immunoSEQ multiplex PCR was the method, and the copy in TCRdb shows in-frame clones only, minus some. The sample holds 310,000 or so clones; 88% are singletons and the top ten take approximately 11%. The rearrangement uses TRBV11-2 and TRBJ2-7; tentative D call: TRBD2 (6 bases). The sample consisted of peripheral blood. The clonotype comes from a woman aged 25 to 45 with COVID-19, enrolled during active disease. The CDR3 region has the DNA TGTGCCAGCAGCCACCGGGGTAGCGGCTCCTACGAGCAGTACTTC. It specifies CASSHRGSGSYEQYF.